The 8 T cell receptor beta chains below all came from one sample that was sequenced in a study of metastatic and nonmetastatic thyroid tumors. No patient received treatment before thyroid surgery. TCRdb reprocessed the PCR reads using MiXCR. This table holds tens of thousands of clones, approximately 10% found once. The sample was blood. The receptors come from a female donor with papillary thyroid cancer or a benign thyroid nodule (not recorded which). Some clones in this sample may be carry-over from other donors' samples.

In this sample, this clone is medium-sized. The rearrangement links TRBV6-1 to TRBJ2-7, with D unclear. CDR3 length: 13 residues. CDR1 and CDR2 from the germline V gene are MNHNS and SASEGT. The V and J ends lost 6 bases and 4 bases respectively, with 13 bases between them. The CDR3 spells CASRAHVEYEQYF. The CDR3 region has the DNA TGTGCCAGCAGGGCCCATGTAGAATACGAGCAGTACTTC.

This clone was seen repeatedly, ten times or more. CDR3 sequence (DNA): TGTGCCAGCAGTTACTCTGCTAGCGGGAGTTCGAGCTCCTACAATGAGCAGTTCTTC. It yields the protein CASSYSASGSSSSYNEQFF. J is TRBJ2-1 and V is TRBV6-2 or TRBV6-3; 10 bases map to TRBD2. The trim removed 0 bases at V and 0 bases at J, leaving 8 bases unmatched. The CDR3 spans 19 residues. CDR1 is MNHEY and CDR2 is SVGEGT in the germline V gene.

By proportion, this clone is medium-sized. Other DNA variants within this sample encode the same CDR3. The chain carries TRBV28 and TRBJ1-6, with D possibly TRBD1 on 6 matching bases. The CDR3 is made up of 15 amino acids. From germline, CDR1 is MDHEN and CDR2 SYDVKM. Trimming took off 3 bases at V and 9 bases at J, with 15 bases between the two ends. The CDR3 sequence is CASSFPQGSGSPLHF. CDR3 nucleotide sequence: TGTGCCAGCAGTTTTCCCCAGGGGTCGGGTTCACCCCTCCACTTT.

In its sample, this clone was seen many times. The CDR3 loop reads CASSDGRRETQYF. The DNA of the CDR3 is TGTGCCAGCAGTGACGGGCGGCGGGAGACCCAGTACTTC. The genes are TRBV2 and TRBJ2-5; D gene unclear. The V and J ends lost 3 bases and 5 bases respectively, with 10 bases between them. CDR3 length: 13 amino acids. CDR1 is SNHLY and CDR2 is FYNNEI in the germline V gene.

The sample holds many counts of this clone. This rearrangement joins TRBV18 to TRBJ2-5; 8 positions match TRBD2. This CDR3 has 13 residues. The J segment lost 3 bases and the V segment lost 5 bases, leaving 2 bases of the junction unmatched. Germline V gene sequence: CDR1 KGHSH, CDR2 LQKENI. The CDR3 DNA sequence: TGTGCCAGCTCAAGCGGGAGTAAAGAGACCCAGTACTTC. This sequence encodes CASSSGSKETQYF.

The sample holds many counts of this clone. The chain recombines TRBV7-6 with TRBJ2-5, with a weak D call TRBD1 (5 bases). CDR1 is SGHVS and CDR2 is FNYEAQ in the germline V gene. The CDR3 is made up of 13 amino acids. Between the trimmed V and J ends, which lost 5 bases and 4 bases, there was a span of 11 bases. The CDR3 loop is CASSRRTIETQYF. The CDR3 region has the DNA TGTGCCAGCAGCCGTCGGACAATAGAGACCCAGTACTTC.

This clone appeared many times. A clone one base away is much larger, so this may be a read error. This chain links TRBV19 with TRBJ1-5; 8 nucleotides line up with TRBD1. This CDR3 is 15 amino acids long. CDR1 and CDR2 from the germline V gene are LNHDA and SQIVND (reference sequence). CDR3 sequence: CASTVTGGRNRPQHF. Here the CDR3 DNA reads TGTGCCAGTACCGTCACAGGGGGGCGAAATCGGCCCCAGCATTTT.

This clone appeared a few times. Just one base apart from a much larger clone, this may be a read error. The chain carries TRBV7-2 and TRBJ2-1; TRBD2 might be the D (5 bases). The CDR3 is made up of 13 amino acids. CDR1 is SGHTA, CDR2 FQGNSA, per germline. Trimming removed 4 bases from V and 9 bases from J, with 13 bases in between. Here the CDR3 reads CASSSTIRGEQFF. The DNA for the CDR3 is TGTGCCAGCAGCTCAACGATTCGGGGTGAGCAGTTCTTC.